This T cell receptor (beta chain) derives from a study of T cells in Graves' hyperthyroidism and ophthalmopathy. Study-wide results and caveats: Ophthalmopathy prediction by the model preceded onset by a median approximately six months. A model of 13 V-J features distinguished ophthalmopathy from stable hyperthyroidism.

Regarding this clonotype: The target antigen is unknown.

Researchers took RNA transcripts and amplified the TCR beta CDR3 regions from them. Researchers ran a first-round RT-PCR on the TCR CDR3 using the HTBI primer set. Each CDR3 protein is one row after TCRdb ran MiXCR on the multiplex PCR reads. The sample has about 530,000 distinct CDR3 sequences; 17% are singletons. Enrolled ophthalmopathy patients presented with a Clinical Activity Score of at least 3, a NOSPECS grade of at least 4, and disease duration under 3 months. Any patient presenting with uncontrolled infection, other autoimmune disease, pregnancy or lactation was left out. Germline lookup yields CDR1 LGHNA and CDR2 YNFKEQ. The CDR3 runs 15 residues. The V end was cut by 0 bases, the J end by 4 bases, with 12 bases between.

The source of this sequence is a woman between 18 and 30 years old with Graves' ophthalmopathy. The material sequenced was blood. The V and J genes are TRBV4-2 and TRBJ1-1; D may be TRBD1 (5 bases). CDR3 sequence reads: CASSQDENRITEAFF. The DNA for the CDR3 is TGTGCCAGCAGCCAAGATGAAAACAGGATCACTGAAGCTTTCTTT.